Presented here are 24 T cell receptor beta chains from one specimen sequenced in a study of blood T cell repertoires in COVID-19. Some clones are missing from TCRdb's copy, which holds only in-frame ones; the method was immunoSEQ multiplex PCR. The sample lists around 140,000 clones, about 85% occurring once. Sequenced material: peripheral blood. The receptors shown here come from a human donor in a cohort sampled during active COVID-19.

This clone came up a few times. The chain recombines TRBV7-2 with TRBJ2-5, with a possible D match to TRBD2 (6 bases). Germline V gene lookup returns CDR1 SGHTA and CDR2 FQGNSA. Trimming left V 3 bases short and J 4 bases short, with 9 bases between. CDR3 length: 13 residues. CDR3 coding DNA: TGTGCCAGCAGCTTTTGGGGGGTAGAGACCCAGTACTTC. Protein product: CASSFWGVETQYF.

The chain links TRBV29-1 to TRBJ1-1; TRBD1 agrees at 7 bases. Trimming removed 8 bases from V and 4 bases from J; junction bases left unmatched: 10. The CDR3 has 13 amino acids. Germline V gene lookup returns CDR1 SQVTM and CDR2 ANQGSEA. The CDR3 is CSILGQPGTEAFF. CDR3 nucleotide sequence: TGCAGCATACTGGGACAGCCAGGCACTGAAGCTTTCTTT.

The chain has TRBV5-4 and TRBJ2-1; a possible D gene is TRBD2 (6 bases). Trimming left V 4 bases short and J 6 bases short, with 14 bases between. Per germline, CDR1 SGHNT and CDR2 YYREEE (reference sequence). The CDR3 is made up of 14 amino acids. DNA of the CDR3: TGTGCCAGCAGCCCCGGGAGTCCTTCCAATGAGCAGTTCTTC. It specifies CASSPGSPSNEQFF.

This clone came up many times. CDR3 nucleotide sequence: TGCAGCGTTGTCTCTAGCGTCAATGAGCAGTTCTTC. This translates into CSVVSSVNEQFF. J is TRBJ2-1 and V is TRBV29-1; D is perhaps TRBD2 (6 bases). This CDR3 spans 12 amino acids. V shed 4 bases and J shed 6 bases, with 10 bases lying between them. CDR1 and CDR2 from the germline V gene are SQVTM and ANQGSEA.

This clone was counted once. The CDR3 region is CASNMRGSGSSDTQYF. CDR3 nucleotide sequence: TGTGCCAGCAACATGAGGGGTAGCGGGAGTTCTGATACGCAGTATTTT. The chain links TRBV2 to TRBJ2-3; 9 bases agree with TRBD2. V lost 7 bases and J lost 6; bases outside the gene matches: 14. Per germline, CDR1 SNHLY and CDR2 FYNNEI. The CDR3 has 16 amino acids.

The chain employs TRBV7-2 and TRBJ2-7, with D uncertain. Per the germline V gene, CDR1 is SGHTA and CDR2 is FQGNSA. There are 15 residues in the CDR3. The V and J ends lost 4 bases and 3 bases respectively, with 16 bases between them. The DNA for the CDR3 is TGTGCCAGCAGCTCGGCGGTCCTGCCACTCTACGAGCAGTACTTC. Amino acid sequence: CASSSAVLPLYEQYF.

The V call is TRBV7-9, the J call TRBJ1-1; D remains ambiguous. The CDR3 is 15 residues long. Germline V gene sequence: CDR1 SEHNR, CDR2 FQNEAQ (reference sequence). V gave up 2 bases and J gave up 0 bases, with 10 bases separating them. This chain's CDR3 is CASSLIQLMNTEAFF. DNA for the CDR3: TGTGCCAGCAGCTTAATACAGCTCATGAACACTGAAGCTTTCTTT.

The rearrangement uses TRBV14 and TRBJ2-5; D is ambiguous. This CDR3 region has 15 residues. Germline CDR1 SGHDN, CDR2 FVKESK. V was shortened by 0 bases and J by 1 base, with 9 bases between the two germline ends. The CDR3 bases are TGTGCCAGCAGCCAAGAAACGAACAGCCAAGAGACCCAGTACTTC. It translates to CASSQETNSQETQYF.

The genes are TRBV24-1 and TRBJ2-1; no clear D. The CDR3 is 14 residues long. From germline, CDR1 is KGHDR and CDR2 SFDVKD. The V end lost 2 bases, the J end lost 5 bases, and 9 bases lay between the germline ends. CDR3 protein: CATSDYTGDNEQFF. CDR3 DNA sequence: TGTGCCACCAGTGATTACACTGGAGACAATGAGCAGTTCTTC.

This chain joins TRBV7-9 and TRBJ2-3; TRBD2 matches 12 bases. The V gene's germline CDR1 is SEHNR and CDR2 FQNEAQ (reference sequence). The CDR3 has 15 amino acids. Trimming cost V 5 bases and J 4 bases; bases outside gene matches: 4. CDR3 bases: TGTGCCAGCAGCGCGACTAGCGGGAGTGCAGATACGCAGTATTTT. Encoded protein: CASSATSGSADTQYF.

The chain combines TRBV5-1 with TRBJ2-5, with 10 nucleotides matching TRBD1. Germline V CDR1 and CDR2: SGHRS, YFSETQ. Germline trimming cut 3 bases from V and 5 bases from J; bases unmatched to any gene: 7. The CDR3 has 15 residues. The CDR3 nucleotides are TGCGCCAGCAGCTCATGGGACAGGGGCAGGGAGACCCAGTACTTC. Its translation: CASSSWDRGRETQYF.

On this clone: One junction end does not reproduce the germline sequence, and a read error may be involved. The same CDR3 is also encoded by other DNA sequences in this sample. The chain couples TRBV5-1 to TRBJ1-1; no reliable D call. CDR1 is SGHRS, CDR2 YFSETQ, per germline. This CDR3 is 15 amino acids long. The CDR3 loop is CASSLVVGKNTEAFF. CDR3 coding DNA: TGCGCCAGTAGCTTGGTTGTCGGGAAGAACACTGAAGCTTTCTTT.

This chain's CDR3 is CASSREAGFYEQYF. CDR3 DNA sequence: TGTGCCAGCAGCAGAGAGGCGGGATTCTACGAGCAGTACTTC. The chain recombines TRBV25-1 with TRBJ2-7, with TRBD2 as a possible D gene (6 bases). This CDR3 region has 14 residues. V gave up 6 bases and J gave up 3 bases, with 15 bases separating them. CDR1 is MGHDK and CDR2 is SYGVNS in the germline V gene.

The chain has TRBV9 and TRBJ1-2; possibly TRBD1 for D (6 bases). The CDR3 loop spans 14 amino acids. Between the trimmed V and J ends, which lost 0 bases and 6 bases, there was a span of 12 bases. Germline V gene lookup returns CDR1 SGDLS and CDR2 YYNGEE. CDR3 amino acids: CASSVGRAGDGYTF. The CDR3 DNA reads as TGTGCCAGCAGCGTAGGAAGGGCAGGGGATGGCTACACCTTC.

J is TRBJ2-2 and V is TRBV7-9; perhaps TRBD1 as D (5 bases). CDR1 and CDR2 (germline): SEHNR, FQNEAQ (reference sequence). The ends were cut back, 5 bases at V and 4 bases at J, with 14 bases in the middle. CDR3 length equals 15 residues. Here the CDR3 reads CASSPGRPPTGELFF. CDR3 DNA sequence: TGTGCCAGCAGCCCAGGGCGGCCCCCCACCGGGGAGCTGTTTTTT.

The rearrangement links TRBV10-3 to TRBJ2-6; D not resolved. Germline V gives CDR1 ENHRY, CDR2 SYGVKD. Trimming removed 3 bases from V and 0 bases from J, with 6 bases in between. The CDR3 covers 15 residues. The CDR3 spells CAISEALSGANVLTF. The CDR3 nucleotides read TGTGCCATCAGTGAAGCCCTCTCTGGGGCCAACGTCCTGACTTTC.

The rearrangement joins TRBV29-1 to TRBJ1-1, with TRBD1 identical over 7 bases. This CDR3 comprises 15 residues. V shed 7 bases and J 7 bases; nucleotides not matched to a gene: 18. Germline CDR1 is SQVTM and CDR2 is ANQGSEA. This CDR3 reads CSASTYTGVGGEAFF. CDR3 nucleotides: TGCAGCGCCTCGACTTATACAGGGGTGGGCGGTGAAGCTTTCTTT.

This chain links TRBV19 with TRBJ2-3; maybe TRBD2 (6 bases). The CDR3 contains 17 residues. Trimming pared 3 bases from V and 4 bases from J, leaving 20 bases between. Germline CDR1 and CDR2: LNHDA and SQIVND (reference sequence). The CDR3 protein is CASSIDHPGVGSDTQYF. In DNA form, the CDR3 reads TGTGCCAGTAGTATTGACCATCCGGGAGTCGGATCAGATACGCAGTATTTT.

This clone was seen only a few times. The CDR3 coding sequence is TGTGCCAGCAGTTCCGGACAGGTGGGGAATTCACCCCTCCACTTT. It yields the protein CASSSGQVGNSPLHF. This rearrangement joins TRBV6-2 or TRBV6-3 to TRBJ1-6; 7 bases are shared with TRBD1. V dropped 4 bases and J dropped 7; count of bases not matched to a gene: 7. The CDR3 length is 15 residues. Per germline, CDR1 MNHEY and CDR2 SVGEGT.

CDR3 in amino acids: CASSRTLLQGNYGYTF. In DNA, the CDR3 is TGTGCCAGTAGTAGAACCTTACTACAGGGGAACTATGGCTACACCTTC. J is TRBJ1-2 and V is TRBV19, with 7 nucleotides matching TRBD1. Germline V gives CDR1 LNHDA, CDR2 SQIVND (reference sequence). This CDR3 contains 16 residues. V trimming: 4 bases; J trimming: 2 bases; junction bases outside the gene matches: 10.

The chain couples TRBV10-3 to TRBJ1-3, with a tentative D call TRBD1 (6 bases). Germline CDR1 is ENHRY and CDR2 is SYGVKD. Trimming took off 10 bases at V and 0 bases at J, with 19 bases between the two ends. This CDR3 has 16 amino acids. The DNA of the CDR3 is TGTGCCACCCGGGACACCATCCGCCTCTCTGGAAACACCATATATTTT. This sequence encodes CATRDTIRLSGNTIYF.

The rearrangement uses TRBV4-3 and TRBJ1-4, with 8 nucleotides matching TRBD1. J gave up 6 bases and V 3 bases, and 6 bases lay outside the gene matches. CDR3 length: 15 residues. Germline-derived CDR1 and CDR2 are LGHNA and YSLEER. CDR3 region: CASSQGVTGDEKLFF. In nucleotides, the CDR3 is TGCGCCAGCAGCCAGGGCGTGACAGGGGATGAAAAACTGTTTTTT.

This chain connects TRBV18 to TRBJ2-5; 9 positions match TRBD1. The V gene end was trimmed by 4 bases and the J gene end by 4 bases; junction bases not matched to a gene: 7. This CDR3 is 15 amino acids long. Per the germline V gene, CDR1 is KGHSH and CDR2 is LQKENI. CDR3 nucleotides: TGTGCCAGCTCACGGGTGGACAGGGGCGGAGAGACCCAGTACTTC. Residues: CASSRVDRGGETQYF.

This chain connects TRBV29-1 to TRBJ2-1; 12 nucleotides agree with TRBD2. The CDR3 length is 15 residues. With 4 bases clipped from V and 6 bases from J, the junction kept 7 bases outside the gene matches. Germline V gene lookup returns CDR1 SQVTM and CDR2 ANQGSEA. CDR3 sequence (DNA): TGCAGCGTTGCCGGACTAGCGGGAACGGGCAATGAGCAGTTCTTC. Protein product: CSVAGLAGTGNEQFF.